The 3 T cell receptor beta chains listed next were all sequenced from one sample in a study of CXCR3-negative and CXCR3-positive naive CD8 T cells. The authors made the TRB cDNA libraries by 5' RACE using UMI labels. TCRdb reprocessed the 5' RACE reads, with one entry per CDR3 protein and no DNA. This repertoire includes some 130,000 distinct CDR3 sequences. The sequenced material came from naive CXCR3- CD8+ T cells from blood. Subset meaning: CD45RO-CCR7+CD27+CD95- naive CD8+ T cells lacking CXCR3 (TNR3-). The receptors derive from a human donor in good health. Some clones in this sample may be carry-over from other donors' samples.

V and J are TRBV10-3 and TRBJ2-5. This CDR3 spans 12 amino acids. Germline V lookup: CDR1 ENHRY, CDR2 SYGVKD. This CDR3 is CASSDGLGTQYF.

The rearrangement uses TRBV7-9 and TRBJ2-7. Germline CDR1 is SEHNR and CDR2 is FQNEAQ (reference sequence). The CDR3 loop spans 15 amino acids. CDR3 region: CASSLGRTGSYEQYF.

This chain joins TRBV29-1 and TRBJ2-1; TCRdb calls TRBD2, which cannot be checked without DNA. Per germline, CDR1 SQVTM and CDR2 ANQGSEA. The CDR3 has 13 amino acids. The CDR3 sequence is CSVDGGSWGEQFF.